These 29 T cell receptor beta chains were sequenced from one sample in a study of cytotoxic CD8 clonotypes in ibrutinib-treated CLL. The table came from immunoSEQ multiplex PCR; TCRdb's copy has only in-frame clones and leaves some out. The repertoire includes 100,000 to 150,000 clones, 80% to 90% of them detected once, and under 2.5% sits in the top ten. Sequencing was performed on PBMCs, taken after 24 months of ibrutinib treatment. These receptors came from a human donor with chronic lymphocytic leukemia.

This clone was counted once. The rearrangement uses TRBV18 and TRBJ1-2; 8 bases fit TRBD1. CDR1 and CDR2 from the germline V gene are KGHSH and LQKENI. V shed 3 bases and J 7 bases; nucleotides not matched to a gene: 7. CDR3 size: 14 residues. Written as DNA, the CDR3 is TGTGCCAGCTCACCCGGACAGGGAGCTGGTGGCTACACCTTC. It encodes CASSPGQGAGGYTF.

This chain links TRBV7-9 with TRBJ2-5; TRBD2 aligns across 14 bases. Germline CDR1 is SEHNR and CDR2 is FQNEAQ (reference sequence). CDR3 size: 17 residues. J gave up 2 bases and V 5 bases, and 7 bases lay outside the gene matches. The CDR3 loop is CASSAGLAGGSQETQYF. CDR3 nucleotides: TGTGCCAGCAGCGCCGGACTAGCGGGGGGAAGTCAAGAGACCCAGTACTTC.

V is TRBV9 and J is TRBJ2-7; D perhaps matches TRBD2 (6 bases). CDR1 is SGDLS and CDR2 is YYNGEE in the germline V gene. The V end lost 4 bases, the J end lost 7 bases, and 12 bases lay between the germline ends. CDR3 length: 12 residues. The CDR3 sequence is CASSPISGEQYF. The CDR3 DNA reads TGTGCCAGCAGCCCAATAAGCGGGGAGCAGTACTTC.

The V gene is TRBV5-4, the J gene TRBJ1-1; 9 positions agree with TRBD1. Germline CDR1 and CDR2: SGHNT and YYREEE (reference sequence). CDR3 length: 13 amino acids. V lost 3 bases and J lost 5; bases outside the gene matches: 2. CDR3 in DNA: TGTGCCAGCAGCTCGGACAGGGGAACTGAAGCTTTCTTT. The encoded protein is CASSSDRGTEAFF.

This chain uses TRBV7-2 with TRBJ2-1; 8 nucleotides align to TRBD2. The CDR3 runs 16 residues. Per the germline V gene, CDR1 is SGHTA and CDR2 is FQGNSA. J gave up 7 bases and V 6 bases, and 14 bases lay outside the gene matches. The CDR3 loop reads CASSWGSAGEENEQFF. In nucleotides, the CDR3 is TGTGCCAGCAGTTGGGGGTCAGCGGGAGAAGAGAATGAGCAGTTCTTC.

This clone was detected only a few times. CDR3 coding DNA: TGTGCCAGCTCGCAAGCCCCACCAGGGCCATCCTTTCAGGGTTCAGCGATCACTGAAGCTTTCTTT. Translated: CASSQAPPGPSFQGSAITEAFF. The chain carries TRBV18 and TRBJ1-1; D might be TRBD1 (5 bases). V was shortened by 6 bases and J by 4 bases, with 39 bases between the two germline ends. Germline-derived CDR1 and CDR2 are KGHSH and LQKENI. This CDR3 region has 22 residues.

The V call is TRBV6-6, the J call TRBJ1-5, with TRBD1 as a possible D gene (5 bases). The CDR3 totals 13 residues. CDR1 is MNHNY, CDR2 SVGAGI, per germline (reference sequence). The V end was cut by 4 bases, the J end by 6 bases, with 10 bases between. CDR3 residues: CASSLAQGQPQHF. CDR3 coding DNA: TGTGCCAGCAGTTTGGCCCAGGGTCAGCCCCAGCATTTT.

The V and J genes are TRBV2 and TRBJ1-4; TRBD1 agrees at 9 bases. The length of the CDR3 is 13 residues. The junction had 9 bases not matched to a gene; V was cut back by 6 bases and J by 13 bases. Germline loops: CDR1 SNHLY, CDR2 FYNNEI. CDR3 DNA: TGTGCCAGCAGCCAAGGGACAGGGAGTTTACTGTTTTTT. Translated: CASSQGTGSLLFF.

The V gene is TRBV20-1, the J gene TRBJ2-3; D remains ambiguous. From germline, CDR1 is DFQATT and CDR2 SNEGSKA (reference sequence). V shed 5 bases and J shed 2 bases, with 2 bases lying between them. This CDR3 is 10 amino acids long. The CDR3: CSALTDTQYF. CDR3 bases: TGCAGTGCTCTCACAGATACGCAGTATTTT.

This clone was seen once. The chain has TRBV6-5 and TRBJ2-3; tentatively, D is TRBD2 (7 bases). With 7 bases removed from V and 2 bases from J, the gap between germline ends came to 13 bases. Germline CDR1 reads MNHEY; CDR2 reads SVGAGI. This CDR3 has 14 residues. This chain's CDR3 is CASTRGGTTDTQYF. The CDR3 DNA is TGTGCCAGCACAAGGGGGGGGACCACAGATACGCAGTATTTT.

This clone was recorded once. The chain links TRBV28 to TRBJ1-2, with a tentative D call TRBD1 (5 bases). Trimming cost V 2 bases and J 8 bases, with 18 bases left between them. The CDR3 is 15 amino acids. Germline CDR1 is MDHEN and CDR2 is SYDVKM. CDR3 sequence reads: CASSLNQAGVRGYTF. Written as DNA, the CDR3 is TGTGCCAGCAGTTTAAATCAGGCGGGGGTGCGGGGCTACACCTTC.

The chain employs TRBV7-2 and TRBJ2-1, with TRBD2 matching over 9 bases. V was clipped by 5 bases and J by 0 bases; unmatched bases: 11. The CDR3 consists of 18 residues. Germline lookup yields CDR1 SGHTA and CDR2 FQGNSA. DNA for the CDR3: TGTGCCAGCAGCCCCGGGACTAGCTCCCAAAGCTCCTACAATGAGCAGTTCTTC. Translating it yields CASSPGTSSQSSYNEQFF.

The V call is TRBV4-2, the J call TRBJ1-1; TRBD1 aligns across 10 bases. Germline CDR1 reads LGHNA; CDR2 reads YNFKEQ. The CDR3 loop spans 16 amino acids. V lost 1 base and J lost 4; bases outside the gene matches: 6. The CDR3 nucleotides read TGTGCCAGCAGCCAAGGGGGGGACAGGGGAGGCACTGAAGCTTTCTTT. Protein: CASSQGGDRGGTEAFF.

The rearrangement joins TRBV29-1 to TRBJ2-2, with D perhaps being TRBD1 or TRBD2 (6 bases each). The V gene lost 7 bases and the J gene lost 6 bases, with 18 bases spanning the gap. This CDR3 has 14 amino acids. Germline-derived CDR1 and CDR2 are SQVTM and ANQGSEA. CDR3: CSATDSSGSGELFF. CDR3 bases: TGCAGCGCCACGGACAGTAGCGGCTCCGGGGAGCTGTTTTTT.

The V gene is TRBV5-1, the J gene TRBJ1-5; the D gene is possibly TRBD1 (5 bases). V lost 1 base and J 0 bases, leaving 8 bases between the germline ends. The germline V gene has CDR1 SGHRS and CDR2 YFSETQ. The CDR3 totals 15 residues. The CDR3 nucleotides read TGCGCCAGCAGCTTGAGGGGTGATAGCAATCAGCCCCAGCATTTT. Its translation is CASSLRGDSNQPQHF.

The genes are TRBV15 and TRBJ1-4; possible D gene TRBD1, 6 bases. The CDR3 extends over 15 amino acids. Germline V lookup: CDR1 LNHNV, CDR2 YYDKDF (reference sequence). V shed 0 bases and J shed 8 bases, with 13 bases lying between them. CDR3 sequence (DNA): TGTGCCACCAGCAGAGACAGGGGCGTTGGGGAAAAACTGTTTTTT. It translates to CATSRDRGVGEKLFF.

The chain uses TRBV4-1 and TRBJ2-1, with D unresolved. This CDR3 is 14 amino acids long. The ends were cut back, 0 bases at V and 10 bases at J, with 13 bases in the middle. Germline V CDR1 and CDR2: MGHRA, YSYEKL. The CDR3 DNA sequence: TGCGCCAGCAGCCAAGAAGAAATAGTGCGAGAGCAGTTCTTC. This sequence encodes CASSQEEIVREQFF.

V usage is TRBV6-6 and J usage is TRBJ1-5; TRBD1 is a possible D gene (5 bases). Germline CDR1 reads MNHNY; CDR2 reads SVGAGI (reference sequence). The V end lost 2 bases, the J end lost 5 bases, and 10 bases lay between the germline ends. The CDR3 runs to 14 residues. The CDR3 here is CASSYGGYDQPQHF. For the CDR3, the DNA is TGTGCCAGCAGTTACGGGGGGTACGATCAGCCCCAGCATTTT.

The rearrangement joins TRBV15 to TRBJ1-2; 10 bases are shared with TRBD1. V lost 6 bases, J lost 3 bases, and 4 bases stayed unmatched. The V gene's germline CDR1 is LNHNV and CDR2 YYDKDF (reference sequence). This CDR3 region has 14 residues. The CDR3: CATSDRGRDYGYTF. CDR3 DNA sequence: TGTGCCACCAGTGACAGGGGGCGAGACTATGGCTACACCTTC.

V gene TRBV25-1 combines with J gene TRBJ1-5; 11 bases line up with TRBD1. J lost 7 bases, V lost 6 bases, and 2 bases had no gene match. CDR1 MGHDK and CDR2 SYGVNS come from the germline V gene. This CDR3 region has 13 residues. The CDR3 coding sequence is TGTGCCAGCAGGGGACAGGGGGGCCAGCCCCAGCATTTT. Translating it yields CASRGQGGQPQHF.

Only one count was recorded for this clone. V is TRBV7-3 and J is TRBJ1-5; D gene uncertain. The V gene lost 1 base and the J gene lost 4 bases, with 8 bases spanning the gap. CDR3 length: 14 residues. Germline loops: CDR1 SGHTA, CDR2 FQGTGA. The CDR3 region has the DNA TGTGCCAGCAGCTTAAATCGACCGAATCAGCCCCAGCATTTT. Its protein is CASSLNRPNQPQHF.

The rearrangement joins TRBV19 to TRBJ2-1; 8 bases align to TRBD1. The germline CDR1 and CDR2 sequences are LNHDA and SQIVND (reference sequence). This CDR3 contains 11 residues. Trimming at V came to 3 bases and at J to 14 bases, leaving 3 bases not matched to a gene. The CDR3 nucleotides read TGTGCCAGTAGTATGCGGGACAGGAAGTTCTTC. Translation gives CASSMRDRKFF. The full variable domain, in which reference TRBV19 and TRBJ2-1 provide the parts outside the CDR3, is DGGITQSPKYLFRKEGQNVTLSCEQNLNHDAMYWYRQDPGQGLRLIYYSQIVNDFQKGDIAEGYSVSREKKESFPLTVTSAQKNPTAFYLCASSMRDRKFFGPGTRLTVL.

Only one count was recorded for this clone. This chain links TRBV28 with TRBJ1-5; D not resolved. The length of the CDR3 is 16 residues. The germline V gene has CDR1 MDHEN and CDR2 SYDVKM. V lost 3 bases, J lost 0 bases, and 12 bases lay in between. DNA of the CDR3: TGTGCCAGCAGTTTTCTTGACCCTTATAGCAATCAGCCCCAGCATTTT. Its protein is CASSFLDPYSNQPQHF.

This chain uses TRBV5-1 with TRBJ1-1, with TRBD1 identical over 11 bases. Germline trimming cut 4 bases from V and 0 bases from J; bases unmatched to any gene: 2. Germline assignment: CDR1 SGHRS and CDR2 YFSETQ. This CDR3 is built from 15 residues. The CDR3 here is CASSRDRGVNTEAFF. CDR3 nucleotide sequence: TGCGCCAGCAGCCGGGACAGGGGGGTGAACACTGAAGCTTTCTTT.

This clone was seen only once. The chain is built from TRBV6-1 and TRBJ1-5, with a weak D call TRBD1 (5 bases). Trimming pared 5 bases from V and 5 bases from J, leaving 10 bases between. CDR1 is MNHNS and CDR2 is SASEGT in the germline V gene. This CDR3 has 13 amino acids. CDR3 region: CASSSMGDQPQHF. CDR3 coding DNA: TGTGCCAGCAGTTCCATGGGGGATCAGCCCCAGCATTTT.

The chain carries TRBV6-1 and TRBJ2-1, with D possibly TRBD2 on 5 matching bases. With 4 bases removed from V and 1 base from J, the gap between germline ends came to 8 bases. Germline CDR1 and CDR2: MNHNS and SASEGT. CDR3 size: 14 residues. In DNA, the CDR3 is TGTGCCAGCAGTGTGACTACTTCCTACAATGAGCAGTTCTTC. This gives the protein CASSVTTSYNEQFF.

For the CDR3, the DNA is TGTGCCAGCAGCGACCCACGGTTAGGTTCAGGCTACACCTTC. It translates to CASSDPRLGSGYTF. V is TRBV2 and J is TRBJ1-2, with D unclear. The germline V gene encodes CDR1 SNHLY and CDR2 FYNNEI. This CDR3 comprises 14 residues. The V end was cut by 6 bases, the J end by 8 bases, with 19 bases between. Full variable domain (missing parts from reference TRBV2 and TRBJ1-2): EPEVTQTPSHQVTQMGQEVILRCVPISNHLYFYWYRQILGQKVEFLVSFYNNEISEKSEIFDDQFSVERPDGSNFTLKIRSTKLEDSAMYFCASSDPRLGSGYTFGSGTRLTVV.

This rearrangement joins TRBV19 to TRBJ1-5; D may be TRBD1 (5 bases). The CDR3 spans 16 residues. Trimming shortened V by 3 bases and J by 0 bases, and 12 bases separated the two germline ends. Germline values: CDR1 LNHDA, CDR2 SQIVND (reference sequence). The CDR3, as DNA: TGTGCCAGTAGTATTAGAACAGGATATAGCAATCAGCCCCAGCATTTT. It encodes CASSIRTGYSNQPQHF. The entire variable domain, with the rest obtained from reference TRBV19 and TRBJ1-5, is as follows: DGGITQSPKYLFRKEGQNVTLSCEQNLNHDAMYWYRQDPGQGLRLIYYSQIVNDFQKGDIAEGYSVSREKKESFPLTVTSAQKNPTAFYLCASSIRTGYSNQPQHFGDGTRLSIL.

The rearrangement uses TRBV30 and TRBJ1-1; 8 nucleotides align to TRBD1. Germline V gives CDR1 GTSNPN, CDR2 SVGIG (reference sequence). V was clipped by 5 bases and J by 10 bases; unmatched bases: 6. This CDR3 spans 11 amino acids. The CDR3 is CAWENRGIAFF. CDR3 bases: TGTGCCTGGGAGAACAGGGGGATAGCTTTCTTT.